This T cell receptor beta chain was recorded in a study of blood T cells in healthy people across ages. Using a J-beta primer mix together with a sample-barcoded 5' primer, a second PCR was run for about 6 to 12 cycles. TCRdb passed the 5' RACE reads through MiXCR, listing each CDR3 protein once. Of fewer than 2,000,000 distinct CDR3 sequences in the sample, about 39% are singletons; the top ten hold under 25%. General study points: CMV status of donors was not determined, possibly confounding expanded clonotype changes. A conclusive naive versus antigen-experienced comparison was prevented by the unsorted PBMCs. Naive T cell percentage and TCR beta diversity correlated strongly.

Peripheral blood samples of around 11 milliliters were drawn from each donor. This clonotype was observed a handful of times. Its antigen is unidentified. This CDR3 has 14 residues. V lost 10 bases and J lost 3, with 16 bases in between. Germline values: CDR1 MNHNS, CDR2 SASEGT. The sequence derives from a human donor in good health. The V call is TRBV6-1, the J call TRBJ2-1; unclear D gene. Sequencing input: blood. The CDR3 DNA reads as TGTGCCACCCGAGGCAGTCCCCTCTACAATGAGCAGTTCTTC. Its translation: CATRGSPLYNEQFF.